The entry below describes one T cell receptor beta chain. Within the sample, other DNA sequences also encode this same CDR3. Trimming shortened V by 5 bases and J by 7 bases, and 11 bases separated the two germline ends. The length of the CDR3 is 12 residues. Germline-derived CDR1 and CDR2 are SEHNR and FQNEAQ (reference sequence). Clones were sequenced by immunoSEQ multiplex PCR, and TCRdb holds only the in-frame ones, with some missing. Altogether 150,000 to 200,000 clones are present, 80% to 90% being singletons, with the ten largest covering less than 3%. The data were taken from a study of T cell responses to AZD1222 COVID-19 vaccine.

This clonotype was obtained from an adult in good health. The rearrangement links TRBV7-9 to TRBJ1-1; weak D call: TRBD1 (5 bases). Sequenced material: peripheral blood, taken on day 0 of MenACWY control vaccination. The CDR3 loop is CASSPQGGEAFF. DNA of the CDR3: TGTGCCAGCAGCCCCCAGGGCGGTGAAGCTTTCTTT.